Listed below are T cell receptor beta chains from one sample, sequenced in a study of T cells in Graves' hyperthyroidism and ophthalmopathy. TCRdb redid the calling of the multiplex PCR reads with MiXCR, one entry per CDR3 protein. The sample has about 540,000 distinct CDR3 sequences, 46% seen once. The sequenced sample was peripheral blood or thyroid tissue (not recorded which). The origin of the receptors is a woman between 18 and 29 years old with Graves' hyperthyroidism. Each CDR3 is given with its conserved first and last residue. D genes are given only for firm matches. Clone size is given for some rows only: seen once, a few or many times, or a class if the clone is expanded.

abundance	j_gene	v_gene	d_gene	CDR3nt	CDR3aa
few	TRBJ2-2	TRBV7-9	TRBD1	TGTGCCAGCAGCGATCTCACAGGGGACACCGGGGAGCTGTTTTTT	CASSDLTGDTGELFF
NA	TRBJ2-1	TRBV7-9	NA	TGTGCCAGCAGCTTGGTGGATGGTGAGCAGTTCTTC	CASSLVDGEQFF
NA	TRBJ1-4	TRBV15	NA	TGTGCCACCAGCAGAGAAGTAGGGGATAATGAAAAACTGTTTTTT	CATSREVGDNEKLFF
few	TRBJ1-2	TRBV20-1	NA	TGCAGTGCTCAAAATTCTAACGGATATGGCTACACCTTC	CSAQNSNGYGYTF
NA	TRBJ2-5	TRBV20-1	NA	TGCAGTGCTAGAGTACGACGGCCGTACCAAGAGACCCAGTACTTC	CSARVRRPYQETQYF
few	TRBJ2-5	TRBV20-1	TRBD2	TGCAGTGCTCGGTCTAGCGGGGATGTTTACCAAGAGACCCAGTACTTC	CSARSSGDVYQETQYF
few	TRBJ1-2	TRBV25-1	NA	TGTGCCAGCAGTCCCTACGTGGGTTATGGCTACACCTTC	CASSPYVGYGYTF
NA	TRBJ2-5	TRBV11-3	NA	TGTGCCAGCAGCTTGGACCACTTC	CASSLDHF
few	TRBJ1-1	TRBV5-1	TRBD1	TGCGCCAGCAGCTCACCGAGGGACAGCACAGTGAACACTGAAGCTTTCTTT	CASSSPRDSTVNTEAFF
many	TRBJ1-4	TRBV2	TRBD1	TGTGCCAGCAGTCCACCGGGACAGCATAATGAAAAACTGTTTTTT	CASSPPGQHNEKLFF
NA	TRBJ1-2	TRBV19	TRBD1	TGTGCCAGTAGTAACCATGGGACAGGGTTTATCGGTGGCTACACCTTC	CASSNHGTGFIGGYTF
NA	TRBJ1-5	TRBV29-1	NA	TGCATGGGGGGGCAGCCCCAGCATTTT	CMGGQPQHF
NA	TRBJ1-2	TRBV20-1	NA	TGCAGTGCTAGAGAGGTGGGATCTAACTATGGCTACACCTTC	CSAREVGSNYGYTF
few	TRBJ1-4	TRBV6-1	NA	TGTGCCAGCAGTTCGGGACCCTGGGCTGAAAAACTGTTTTTT	CASSSGPWAEKLFF
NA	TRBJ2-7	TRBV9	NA	TGTGCCAGCAGCGTAGGGACGTGGGCCGAGCAGTACTTC	CASSVGTWAEQYF
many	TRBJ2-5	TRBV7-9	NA	TGTGCCAGCAGCTTAGGAGGGGGATGGGAAGAGACCCAGTACTTC	CASSLGGGWEETQYF
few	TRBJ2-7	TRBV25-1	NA	TGTGCCAGCGGGAGTTCGGACGAGCAGTACTTC	CASGSSDEQYF
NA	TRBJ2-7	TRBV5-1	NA	TGCGCCAGCCGAGGGGGGCTAGCCTACTACGAGCAGTACTTC	CASRGGLAYYEQYF
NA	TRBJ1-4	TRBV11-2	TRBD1	TGTGCCAGCAGTCGATCCGGGACAGATGAAAAACTGTTTTTT	CASSRSGTDEKLFF
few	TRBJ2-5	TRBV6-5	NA	TGTGCCAGCAGTTACAGGACCCAAGAGACCCAGTACTTC	CASSYRTQETQYF
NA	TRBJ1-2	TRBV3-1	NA	TGTGCCAGCAGCCAAGATCTTATCTATGGCTACACCTTC	CASSQDLIYGYTF
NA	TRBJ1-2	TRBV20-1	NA	TGCAGTGCTCATACGGAACGACTCTGGACAGCCGAGGACTATGGCTACACCTTC	CSAHTERLWTAEDYGYTF
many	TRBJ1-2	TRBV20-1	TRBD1	TGCAGTGCTAGAGATCGGGCAGGGGGCTATTATGGCTACACCTTC	CSARDRAGGYYGYTF
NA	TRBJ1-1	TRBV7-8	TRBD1	TGTGCCAGCAGCTTTAGGACAGGCTCTAACACTGAAGCTTTCTTT	CASSFRTGSNTEAFF
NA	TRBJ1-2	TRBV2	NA	TGTGCCAGCAGTGGACACAGGGCCTATAACTATGGCTACACCTTC	CASSGHRAYNYGYTF
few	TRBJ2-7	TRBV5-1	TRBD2	TGCGCCAGCAGCTTGGCTCGGGGAGGGCCCGAGTACTTC	CASSLARGGPEYF
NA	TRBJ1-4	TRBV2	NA	TGTGCCAGCAGTGAATGGTCCAGGGGTGGAGAAAAACTGTTTTTT	CASSEWSRGGEKLFF
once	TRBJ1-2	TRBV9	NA	TGTGCCAGCAGCGTAGGACAGATCTATGGCTACACCTTC	CASSVGQIYGYTF
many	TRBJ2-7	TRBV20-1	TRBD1	TGCAGTGCTTTCGTCGGGACAGGGGGCTACGAGCAGTACTTC	CSAFVGTGGYEQYF
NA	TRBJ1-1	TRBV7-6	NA	TGTGCCAGCAGCTTAGGGACAAGGGAACCGAACACTGAAGCTTTCTTT	CASSLGTREPNTEAFF
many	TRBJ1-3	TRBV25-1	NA	TGTGCCAGGTCGGACAGAAGGAGTGGAAACACCATATATTTT	CARSDRRSGNTIYF
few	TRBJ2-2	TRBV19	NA	TGTGCCAGTAGTATCACAGGGAAAAGCAACACCGGGGAGCTGTTTTTT	CASSITGKSNTGELFF
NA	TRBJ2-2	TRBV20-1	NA	TGCAGTGCTAGACCAGGTGGCACCGGGGAGCTGTTTTTT	CSARPGGTGELFF
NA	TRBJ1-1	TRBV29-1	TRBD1	TGCAGCTTAGCCGGGACAGGGGATGAAGCTTTCTTT	CSLAGTGDEAFF
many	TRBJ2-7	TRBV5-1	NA	TGCGCCAGCAGAGCAGTGGACGAGCAGTACTTC	CASRAVDEQYF
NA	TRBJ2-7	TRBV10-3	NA	TGTGCCAGCAGTTACCGCGGCAGCCCCTCCGAGCAGTACTTC	CASSYRGSPSEQYF
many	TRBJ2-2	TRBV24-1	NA	TGTGCCACCAGTGACTATGCCGAATCGAACACCGGGGAGCTGTTTTTT	CATSDYAESNTGELFF
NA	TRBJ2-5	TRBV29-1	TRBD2	TGCAGCGTGAAGGGGGTAGCGGGGGGCCTCGAAGAGACCCAGTACTTC	CSVKGVAGGLEETQYF
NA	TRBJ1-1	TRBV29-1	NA	TGCAGCGTTGAAAAAACTTCAGGGGTCGTGAGCACTGAAGCTTTCTTT	CSVEKTSGVVSTEAFF
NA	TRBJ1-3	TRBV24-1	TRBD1	TGTGCCACCAGTGAGGACAGGGCCGGAAACACCATATATTTT	CATSEDRAGNTIYF
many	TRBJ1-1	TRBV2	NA	TGTGCCAGCAGTGGAGAGAGCACTGAAGCTTTCTTT	CASSGESTEAFF
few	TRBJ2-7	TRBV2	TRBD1	TGTGCCAGCAGTCCGGGACAGAACTACGAGCAGTACTTC	CASSPGQNYEQYF
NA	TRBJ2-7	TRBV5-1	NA	TGCGCCAGCAGCCCTGGGGTTAATATCTACGAGCAGTACTTC	CASSPGVNIYEQYF
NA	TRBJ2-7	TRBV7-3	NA	TGTGCCAGCAGCCAAGATATGGGGGCCGGGGACGAGCAGTACTTC	CASSQDMGAGDEQYF
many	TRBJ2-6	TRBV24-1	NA	TGTGCCACCAGCTCGCGGAGAACCGGGGCCAACGTCCTGACTTTC	CATSSRRTGANVLTF
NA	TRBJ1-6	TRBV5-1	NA	TGCGCCAGCAGCTTGAGCAGGCAAAATTCACCCCTCCACTTT	CASSLSRQNSPLHF